This TCR beta chain was sequenced during a study of a mutant IDH1 vaccine in newly diagnosed glioma. Study in general: Patients previously underwent radiotherapy, temozolomide, or both, and most underwent both. Study conclusions and caveats: Vaccine-induced responses were seen in roughly 93% of patients, spanning several MHC alleles. Shifts in the top peripheral T cell clonotypes seemed unrelated to pseudoprogression.

The time point here: baseline, week 1 (first vaccination visit). Treatment reported: pre-vaccination baseline after standard-of-care therapy. Tumors from donors were new WHO grade 3 or 4 IDH1-mutant astrocytomas with ATRX loss. Worth noting for this clone: Antigen unknown.

Assay used: immunoSEQ multiplex PCR; TCRdb lists only in-frame clones, some missing. The sample lists about 68,000 clones, more than 65% occurring once. Germline CDR1 is MDHEN and CDR2 is SYDVKM. V dropped 3 bases and J dropped 1 base, with 13 bases sitting between them. The CDR3 runs 16 residues. V gene TRBV28 combines with J gene TRBJ1-3; TRBD1 is a possible D gene (5 bases). The sequencing used PBMCs, collected from a glioma patient treated with radiotherapy, temozolomide or both. The receptor was derived from a man between 50 and 59 years old with glioma. The CDR3 here is CASSLLQRGSGNTIYF. DNA of the CDR3: TGTGCCAGCAGTTTGCTCCAGAGGGGTTCTGGAAACACCATATATTTT.